The 16 T cell receptor beta chains reported below all come from one sample, sequenced in a study of cytomegalovirus exposure and HLA in healthy donors. Sequencing used immunoSEQ multiplex PCR; TCRdb keeps in-frame clones, though not all of them. The table lists 65,000 to 80,000 clones, roughly 94% of them singletons. The sequenced material came from PBMCs. The source is a woman in her late teens or twenties in good health and CMV-seropositive.

This clone was seen a single time. The V gene is TRBV4-3, the J gene TRBJ1-4; 7 bases match TRBD1. Trimming at V came to 2 bases and at J to 8 bases, leaving 17 bases not matched to a gene. From germline, CDR1 is LGHNA and CDR2 YSLEER. The CDR3 has 18 residues. The CDR3 nucleotides are TGCGCCAGCAGCCAACACCCAGATTTACAGGGGAGACGAGAAAAACTGTTTTTT. Residues: CASSQHPDLQGRREKLFF.

The chain uses TRBV9 and TRBJ2-2, with D unclear. The germline gives CDR1 SGDLS, CDR2 YYNGEE. V was shortened by 6 bases and J by 5 bases, with 8 bases between the two germline ends. This CDR3 spans 12 amino acids. The CDR3: CASTSRTGELFF. The CDR3 coding sequence is TGTGCCAGCACGAGTCGGACCGGGGAGCTGTTTTTT. Full variable domain (missing parts from reference TRBV9 and TRBJ2-2): DSGVTQTPKHLITATGQRVTLRCSPRSGDLSVYWYQQSLDQGLQFLIQYYNGEERAKGNILERFSAQQFPDLHSELNLSSLELGDSALYFCASTSRTGELFFGEGSRLTVL.

This sequence joins TRBV5-6 and TRBJ1-2, with D possibly being TRBD1 (5 bases). Germline V gene data show CDR1 as SGHDT and CDR2 as YYEEEE. V was cut by 4 bases and J by 7 bases, with 17 bases left in between. The CDR3 length is 14 residues. CDR3 bases: TGTGCCAGCAGCCCCCCCGGCAGGGACTCTGGCTACACCTTC. It specifies CASSPPGRDSGYTF.

This clone was seen just once. The chain employs TRBV28 and TRBJ1-2, with D tentatively TRBD1 (5 bases). This CDR3 has 13 amino acids. CDR1 MDHEN and CDR2 SYDVKM come from the germline V gene. The V and J ends lost 7 bases and 7 bases respectively, with 16 bases between them. This CDR3 reads CASTAGGGGGYTF. In nucleotides, the CDR3 is TGTGCCAGCACCGCGGGAGGTGGGGGTGGCTACACCTTC.

The genes are TRBV28 and TRBJ2-5; no firm D call. V was cut by 6 bases and J by 5 bases, with 7 bases left in between. The CDR3 runs to 11 residues. Germline V CDR1 and CDR2: MDHEN, SYDVKM. The CDR3 coding sequence is TGTGCCAGCAGAACCGCGGAGACCCAGTACTTC. It codes for CASRTAETQYF.

The rearrangement joins TRBV28 to TRBJ2-5; D gene ambiguous. The length of the CDR3 is 15 residues. The V and J ends lost 1 base and 3 bases respectively, with 12 bases between them. Germline-derived CDR1 and CDR2 are MDHEN and SYDVKM. CDR3 in amino acids: CASSLLGRPEETQYF. The DNA for the CDR3 is TGTGCCAGCAGTTTATTGGGCAGACCTGAAGAGACCCAGTACTTC.

The rearrangement uses TRBV7-6 and TRBJ2-5, with D maybe TRBD1 (7 bases). Per the germline V gene, CDR1 is SGHVS and CDR2 is FNYEAQ. This CDR3 has 16 residues. The germline V and J ends were trimmed by 8 bases and 4 bases, with 23 bases remaining between them. The CDR3 reads CASQNLNRGGGETQYF. Written as DNA, the CDR3 is TGTGCCAGCCAAAACCTGAACAGGGGAGGTGGAGAGACCCAGTACTTC.

The chain recombines TRBV7-9 with TRBJ1-1; 7 bases line up with TRBD1. J lost 5 bases, V lost 5 bases, and 11 bases had no gene match. This CDR3 is built from 15 residues. CDR1 is SEHNR, CDR2 FQNEAQ, per germline (reference sequence). The CDR3 loop reads CASSIHRGQPTEAFF. As DNA, the CDR3 is TGTGCCAGCAGCATCCATAGGGGACAGCCGACTGAAGCTTTCTTT.

This chain joins TRBV7-8 and TRBJ2-5, with 10 nucleotides matching TRBD2. The CDR3 is 16 amino acids. Germline-derived CDR1 and CDR2 are SGHVS and FQNEAQ. V trimming: 5 bases; J trimming: 4 bases; junction bases outside the gene matches: 10. CDR3 bases: TGTGCCAGCAGCCAGGGTGGAGCGGGGGGGGGAGAGACCCAGTACTTC. Protein sequence: CASSQGGAGGGETQYF.

The chain employs TRBV11-1 and TRBJ2-3; 9 nucleotides align to TRBD1. V shed 5 bases and J 6 bases; nucleotides not matched to a gene: 12. In germline, CDR1 is SGHAT, CDR2 FQDESV (reference sequence). This CDR3 comprises 16 residues. As DNA, the CDR3 is TGTGCCAGCAGCCCACTCATCGGACAGGGGATTGATACGCAGTATTTT. Translation: CASSPLIGQGIDTQYF.

The chain couples TRBV28 to TRBJ1-4, with D tentatively TRBD1 (5 bases). Germline CDR1 MDHEN, CDR2 SYDVKM. Trimming removed 3 bases from V and 5 bases from J, with 7 bases in between. CDR3 length: 13 amino acids. This CDR3 reads CASSFGHNEKLFF. CDR3 sequence (DNA): TGTGCCAGCAGTTTCGGACACAATGAAAAACTGTTTTTT.

In its sample, this clone was seen a few times. The V call is TRBV7-2, the J call TRBJ2-7, with 8 bases identical to TRBD2. The CDR3 has 14 residues. V shed 0 bases, J shed 5 bases, and the junction held 3 bases outside the gene matches. CDR1 and CDR2 from the germline V gene are SGHTA and FQGNSA. The CDR3 sequence is CASSLAGRGDEQYF. The CDR3 DNA is TGTGCCAGCAGCTTAGCGGGGCGGGGGGACGAGCAGTACTTC.

J is TRBJ2-2 and V is TRBV27; 7 nucleotides match TRBD2. The CDR3 covers 18 residues. The trim removed 3 bases at V and 0 bases at J, leaving 10 bases unmatched. CDR1 is MNHEY and CDR2 is SMNVEV in the germline V gene (reference sequence). The CDR3 DNA reads TGTGCCAGCAGTTTTATAAGCGGGATCCCCGCGAACACCGGGGAGCTGTTTTTT. Translated, it gives CASSFISGIPANTGELFF.

The gene calls are TRBV27 and TRBJ2-2; 11 bases fit TRBD2. Germline CDR1 reads MNHEY; CDR2 reads SMNVEV (reference sequence). Trimming removed 6 bases from V and 4 bases from J; junction bases left unmatched: 10. The CDR3 has 17 amino acids. The CDR3 sequence is CASRSTSGSKGTGELFF. The CDR3 nucleotides are TGTGCCAGCAGGTCAACTAGCGGGAGTAAAGGCACCGGGGAGCTGTTTTTT.

The rearrangement uses TRBV9 and TRBJ2-1, with D possibly TRBD1 on 5 matching bases. V gave up 0 bases and J gave up 2 bases, with 9 bases separating them. Germline CDR1 and CDR2: SGDLS and YYNGEE. The CDR3 is made up of 15 amino acids. The DNA of the CDR3 is TGTGCCAGCAGCGTAGCTACAGGAACCTACAATGAGCAGTTCTTC. Its protein is CASSVATGTYNEQFF.

The chain carries TRBV6-1 and TRBJ1-2, with TRBD1 as a possible D gene (6 bases). This CDR3 region has 12 residues. The germline CDR1 and CDR2 sequences are MNHNS and SASEGT. With 5 bases removed from V and 10 bases from J, the gap between germline ends came to 14 bases. The CDR3 region is CASSSLRQAYTF. The CDR3 DNA is TGTGCCAGCAGTTCGTTGCGACAGGCCTACACCTTC.